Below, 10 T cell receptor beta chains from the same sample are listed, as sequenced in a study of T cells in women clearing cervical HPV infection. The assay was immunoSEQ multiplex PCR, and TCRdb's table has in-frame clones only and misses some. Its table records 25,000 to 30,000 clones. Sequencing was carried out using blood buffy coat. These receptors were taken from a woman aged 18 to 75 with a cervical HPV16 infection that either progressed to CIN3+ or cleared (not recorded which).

CDR3 DNA (partial): TGTGCCAGCAGTGAAGCTGCGAATGCAGCGGGAGGACGTGAGACG. Translating it yields CASSEAANAAGGRET. The whole CDR3 protein is CASSEAANAAGGRETQYF. The genes are TRBV6-1 and TRBJ2-3; 9 nucleotides agree with TRBD2. The read falls 3 residues short of the CDR3 end, and the missing part is taken from the germline J gene. This CDR3 contains 18 residues. CDR1 MNHNS and CDR2 SASEGT come from the germline V gene.

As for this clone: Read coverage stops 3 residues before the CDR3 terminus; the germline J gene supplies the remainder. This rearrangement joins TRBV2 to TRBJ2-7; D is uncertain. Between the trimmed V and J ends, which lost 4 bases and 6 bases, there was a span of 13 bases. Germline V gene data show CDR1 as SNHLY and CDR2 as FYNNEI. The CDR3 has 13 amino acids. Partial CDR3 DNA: TGTGCCAGCAGTGCGGCGGCTCCCCTCGAG. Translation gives CASSAAAPLE. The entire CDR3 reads CASSAAAPLEQYF.

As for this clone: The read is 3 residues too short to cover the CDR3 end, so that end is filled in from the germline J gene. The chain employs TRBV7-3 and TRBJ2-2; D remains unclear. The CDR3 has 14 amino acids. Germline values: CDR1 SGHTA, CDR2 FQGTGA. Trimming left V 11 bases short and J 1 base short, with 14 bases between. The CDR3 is CASSRSLNTGELFF. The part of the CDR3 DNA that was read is TGTGCCTCAAGTCGGTCCTTGAACACCGGGGAG.

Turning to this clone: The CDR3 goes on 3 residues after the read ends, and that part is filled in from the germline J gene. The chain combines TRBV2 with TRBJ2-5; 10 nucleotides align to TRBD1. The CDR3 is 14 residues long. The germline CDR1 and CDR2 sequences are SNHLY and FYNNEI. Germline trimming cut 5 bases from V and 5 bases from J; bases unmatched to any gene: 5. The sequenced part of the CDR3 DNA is TGTGCCAGCAGTTGGGGGACAGGGGCCGAGACC. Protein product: CASSWGTGAET. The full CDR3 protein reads CASSWGTGAETQYF.

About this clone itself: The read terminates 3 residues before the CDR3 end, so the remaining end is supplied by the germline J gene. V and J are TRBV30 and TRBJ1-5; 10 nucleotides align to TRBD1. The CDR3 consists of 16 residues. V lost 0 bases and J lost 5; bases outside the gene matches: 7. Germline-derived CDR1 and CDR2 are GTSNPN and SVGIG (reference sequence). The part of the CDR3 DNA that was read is TGTGCCTGGAGTGTACGGTCGGGACAGGGGTATCAGCCC. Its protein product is CAWSVRSGQGYQP. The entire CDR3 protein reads CAWSVRSGQGYQPQHF.

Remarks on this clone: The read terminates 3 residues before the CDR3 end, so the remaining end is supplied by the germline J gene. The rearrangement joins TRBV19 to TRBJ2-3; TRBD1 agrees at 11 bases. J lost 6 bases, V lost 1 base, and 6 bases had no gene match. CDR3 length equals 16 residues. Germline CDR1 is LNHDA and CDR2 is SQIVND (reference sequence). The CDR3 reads CASSIGTGGRMDTQYF. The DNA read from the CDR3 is TGTGCCAGTAGTATAGGGACAGGGGGCAGAATGGATACG.

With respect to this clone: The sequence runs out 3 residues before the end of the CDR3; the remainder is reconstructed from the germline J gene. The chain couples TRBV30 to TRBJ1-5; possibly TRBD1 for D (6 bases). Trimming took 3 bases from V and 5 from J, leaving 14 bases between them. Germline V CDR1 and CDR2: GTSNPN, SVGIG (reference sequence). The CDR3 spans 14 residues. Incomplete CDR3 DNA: TGTGCCTGGAGGGGGGACATTCCGGATCAGCCC. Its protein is CAWRGDIPDQP. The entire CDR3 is CAWRGDIPDQPQHF.

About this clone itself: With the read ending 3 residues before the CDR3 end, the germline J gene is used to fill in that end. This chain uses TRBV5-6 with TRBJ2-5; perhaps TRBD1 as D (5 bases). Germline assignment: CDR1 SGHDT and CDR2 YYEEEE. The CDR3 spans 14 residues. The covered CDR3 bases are TGTGCCAGCAGCAAGGGGATGGGCACAGATACC. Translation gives CASSKGMGTDT. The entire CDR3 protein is CASSKGMGTDTQYF. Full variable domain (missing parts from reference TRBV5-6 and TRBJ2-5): DAGVTQSPTHLIKTRGQQVTLRCSPKSGHDTVSWYQQALGQGPQFIFQYYEEEERQRGNFPDRFSGHQFPNYSSELNVNALLLGDSALYLCASSKGMGTDTQYFGPGTRLLVL.

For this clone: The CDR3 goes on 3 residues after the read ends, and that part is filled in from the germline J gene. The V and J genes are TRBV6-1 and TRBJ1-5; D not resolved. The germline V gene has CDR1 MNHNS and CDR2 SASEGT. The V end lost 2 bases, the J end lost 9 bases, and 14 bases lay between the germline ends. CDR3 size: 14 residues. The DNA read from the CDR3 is TGTGCCAGCAGTGAAAGAAGGGTAGTAGGGCCC. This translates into CASSERRVVGP. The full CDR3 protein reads CASSERRVVGPQHF.

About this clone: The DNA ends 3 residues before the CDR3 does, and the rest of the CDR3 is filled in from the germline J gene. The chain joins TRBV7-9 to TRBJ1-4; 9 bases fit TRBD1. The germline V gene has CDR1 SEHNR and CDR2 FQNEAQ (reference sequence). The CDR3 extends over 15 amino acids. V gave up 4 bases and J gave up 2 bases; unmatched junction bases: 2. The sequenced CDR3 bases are TGTGCCAGCAGCTCTGGACAGGGGACTAATGAAAAA. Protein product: CASSSGQGTNEK. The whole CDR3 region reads CASSSGQGTNEKLFF.